This TCR beta chain was retrieved from a study of cytomegalovirus exposure and HLA in healthy donors. V was shortened by 3 bases and J by 3 bases, with 22 bases between the two germline ends. Germline CDR1 is SGHAT and CDR2 is FQDESV (reference sequence). This CDR3 has 18 amino acids. With 60 Vbeta and 13 Jbeta primers, the PCR was carried out. Some clones are missing from TCRdb's copy, which holds only in-frame ones; the method was immunoSEQ multiplex PCR. The table lists 150,000 or so clones, approximately 84% of them singletons. Worth noting for this clone: The antigen remains unidentified.

Study results and limitations: Using a false discovery rate of 0.05, a later analysis showed that 15,000 to 20,000 TCR beta sequences were associated with HLA alleles.

The clonotype originates from a woman between 40 and 55 years old in good health and CMV-seropositive. V gene TRBV11-1 combines with J gene TRBJ2-3; D might be TRBD2 (6 bases). The source material was PBMCs. The chain's CDR3 is CASSFWARGGENTDTQYF. The CDR3 region has the DNA TGTGCCAGCAGCTTCTGGGCGCGGGGCGGGGAAAATACAGATACGCAGTATTTT.